The rows below give T cell receptor beta chains drawn from one sample of a study of molecular identifiers for immune sequencing clone quantification. TCRdb redid the calling of the PCR reads with MiXCR, one entry per CDR3 protein. The repertoire holds some 97,000 distinct CDR3 sequences, over 30% seen once, with around 4.2% in the top ten. Sequencing was performed on naive CD8+ T cells from blood, with Jurkat cell RNA spiked in. The receptors were sampled from a human donor in good health. Some libraries in this study had Jurkat cell RNA spiked in. The CDR3 runs from the conserved cysteine through the conserved F or W. A D gene is named only where the DNA matches it firmly. Expanded clones are given a class, and other clones once, few, many or no size at all.

>TRBD1|TRBJ2-2|TRBV5-1|NA|16
CASSWTGGAGSGELLF
TGCGCCAGCAGCTGGACAGGGGGCGCAGGGTCCGGGGAGCTGCTTTTT
>NA|TRBJ2-5|TRBV3-2|NA|17
CASSQPGLAVDQETQYF
TGTGCCAGCAGCCAACCAGGACTAGCGGTTGATCAAGAGACCCAGTACTTC
>NA|TRBJ2-7|TRBV12-3/TRBV12-4|few|17
CASSGGFLRTVSYEQYF
TGTGCCAGCAGTGGGGGCTTCCTCCGGACAGTGTCCTACGAGCAGTACTTC
>NA|TRBJ2-3|TRBV12-3/TRBV12-4|few|14
CASSSRTSTDTQYF
TGTGCCAGCAGTTCTCGGACGAGCACAGATACGCAGTATTTT
>TRBD1|TRBJ2-5|TRBV13|NA|13
CASSSDRVVTQYF
TGTGCCAGCAGCTCCGACAGGGTCGTGACCCAGTACTTC
>NA|TRBJ2-3|TRBV7-9|NA|14
CASSPGWDQDTQYF
TGTGCCAGCAGCCCCGGTTGGGATCAAGATACGCAGTATTTT
>TRBD1|TRBJ2-7|TRBV7-9|few|12
CASSTGGDEQYF
TGTGCCAGCAGCACAGGGGGCGATGAGCAGTACTTC
>NA|TRBJ2-3|TRBV27|few|14
CASGIRQGTDTQYF
TGTGCCAGCGGGATCCGACAGGGCACAGATACGCAGTATTTT
>TRBD2|TRBJ2-7|TRBV20-1|NA|13
CSAWTSETYEQYF
TGCAGTGCTTGGACTAGCGAGACCTACGAGCAGTACTTC
>TRBD2|TRBJ2-3|TRBV28|many|15
CASSFWTSGTDTQYF
TGTGCCAGCAGTTTTTGGACTAGCGGCACAGATACGCAGTATTTT
>NA|TRBJ2-4|TRBV4-3|once|18
CASSPKASVRDLLNIQYF
TGCGCCAGCAGCCCCAAGGCCTCCGTCCGGGACTTACTAAACATTCAGTACTTC
>NA|TRBJ2-3|TRBV6-4|few|13
CASSGLVGDTQYF
TGTGCCAGCAGTGGACTAGTAGGAGATACGCAGTATTTT
>NA|TRBJ1-1|TRBV13|NA|11
CASSFDTEAFF
TGTGCCAGCAGCTTCGACACTGAAGCTTTCTTT